The 4 T cell receptor beta chains in this list originate from one sample, sequenced in a study of blood T cell repertoires in COVID-19. Libraries were prepared by immunoSEQ multiplex PCR; TCRdb keeps only in-frame clonotypes and omits some of them. The data show a few hundred thousand clones, with approximately 90% seen just once and roughly a sixth held by the top ten. The sample taken for sequencing was peripheral blood. These receptors were collected from a man over 45 with COVID-19, enrolled during active disease.

CDR3 residues: CASSHSRRGGKETQYF. CDR3 coding DNA: TGTGCCAGCAGCCATTCCCGGAGGGGAGGCAAGGAGACCCAGTACTTC. The genes are TRBV4-2 and TRBJ2-5; D is perhaps TRBD2 (6 bases). Trimming took off 3 bases at V and 5 bases at J, with 19 bases between the two ends. The CDR3 loop spans 16 amino acids. In germline, CDR1 is LGHNA, CDR2 YNFKEQ.

The CDR3 is CSVTRRTTEAFF. CDR3 nucleotides: TGCAGCGTTACCCGTAGAACCACTGAAGCTTTCTTT. This chain links TRBV29-1 with TRBJ1-1, with D hard to call. Per germline, CDR1 SQVTM and CDR2 ANQGSEA. The CDR3 consists of 12 residues. The germline V and J ends were trimmed by 5 bases and 4 bases, with 11 bases remaining between them.

The V gene is TRBV2, the J gene TRBJ1-1; 8 bases line up with TRBD1. J was trimmed by 2 bases and V by 6 bases; bases with no gene match: 8. This CDR3 comprises 15 residues. Germline values: CDR1 SNHLY, CDR2 FYNNEI. The CDR3 loop reads CASSERQGRNTEAFF. The CDR3 region has the DNA TGTGCCAGCAGCGAAAGACAGGGGCGAAACACTGAAGCTTTCTTT.

On this clone itself: The junction and the germline gene differ at one end; a read error may be behind it. The chain is built from TRBV7-7 and TRBJ2-5; 13 bases map to TRBD2. CDR3 length equals 18 residues. CDR1 is SSHAT and CDR2 is FNYEAQ in the germline V gene (reference sequence). Here the CDR3 DNA reads TGTGCTAGCAGCTCCCTCCCCGGGACTAGCGGGGCCCAAGAGACCCAGTACTTC. Amino acid sequence: CASSSLPGTSGAQETQYF.